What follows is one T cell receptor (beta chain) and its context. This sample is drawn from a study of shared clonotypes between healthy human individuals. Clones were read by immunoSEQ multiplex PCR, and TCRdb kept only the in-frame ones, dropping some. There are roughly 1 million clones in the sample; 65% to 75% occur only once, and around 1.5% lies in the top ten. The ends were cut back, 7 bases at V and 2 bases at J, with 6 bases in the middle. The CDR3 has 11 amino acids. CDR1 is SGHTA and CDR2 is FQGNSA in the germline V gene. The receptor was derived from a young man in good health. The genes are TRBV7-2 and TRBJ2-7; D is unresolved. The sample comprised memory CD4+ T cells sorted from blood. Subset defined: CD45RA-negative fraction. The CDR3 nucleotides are TGTGCCAGCACCCAGACCTACGAGCAGTACTTC. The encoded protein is CASTQTYEQYF.